This T cell receptor beta chain comes out of a study of T cell repertoires in ileal Crohn's disease. A remark on this clone: Its antigen is not known.

Study findings and constraints: Active smokers at surgery had more clonal expansions than non-smokers. Sorted CD8 T cells held more high-frequency clones than CD4.

The V end was cut by 9 bases, the J end by 7 bases, with 13 bases between. This CDR3 spans 12 amino acids. Germline V lookup: CDR1 MNHEY, CDR2 SVGAGI. Clones were sequenced by immunoSEQ multiplex PCR, and TCRdb holds only the in-frame ones, with some missing. Here the sample spans approximately 7,000 clones, 70% being singletons. The specimen sequenced was ileal tissue. The rearrangement uses TRBV6-5 and TRBJ2-1; TRBD2 might be the D (5 bases). This TCR was recovered from an adult with Crohn's disease. CDR3 nucleotides: TGTGCCAGTAGCCCGAGGGTTAATGAGCAGTTCTTC. Translating it yields CASSPRVNEQFF.